What follows is one T cell receptor beta chain and its context. Its matching antigen is unknown. Clones were sequenced by immunoSEQ multiplex PCR, and TCRdb holds only the in-frame ones, with some missing. The sample comprises some 80,000 clones, roughly four fifths of which are singletons, and about 25% rests with the top ten. CDR1 and CDR2 (germline): MNHEY, SVGAGI. J gave up 5 bases and V 6 bases, and 10 bases lay outside the gene matches. CDR3 size: 15 residues. These data belong to a study of OX40 agonist ivuxolimab in advanced cancers. Study-wide context: The study treated patients with ivuxolimab, an agonistic anti-OX40 (CD134) antibody. Hepatocellular carcinoma, melanoma, renal cell or head and neck cancer was diagnosed in the dose-escalation patients.

General study points: What antigens the expanded peripheral T cells recognized was never established.

It was autoimmune disease history or systemic immunosuppression that excluded patients. The specimen was CD4+ or CD8+ T cells sorted from blood, collected in a trial of the OX40 agonist ivuxolimab. The sequence was obtained from an adult with an advanced solid tumor such as melanoma, head and neck, liver or kidney cancer. The genes are TRBV6-5 and TRBJ1-3; TRBD1 matches at 7 bases. The CDR3 loop reads CASSRRGGPRNTIYF. CDR3 DNA: TGTGCCAGCAGCCGCAGGGGGGGCCCACGAAACACCATATATTTT.